Below, one TCR beta chain is given with its context. The sample belongs to a study of blood T cell repertoires in COVID-19. Study as a whole: Samples came from the United States, Italy and Spain, spanning acute and convalescent COVID-19. PBMCs, B-cell-depleted T cells, or T cells were the source of the cDNA or gDNA that made up the material.

Original processing methods: Reference gene primers were amplified, and this amplification served to estimate nucleated cell counts. The table came from immunoSEQ multiplex PCR; TCRdb's copy has only in-frame clones and leaves some out. V and J calls and clone size are copied from that table; D and trimming were computed from the DNA. The repertoire consists of 150,000 to 180,000 clones, with about 80% occurring once and the leading ten covering 7.3%. J was trimmed by 7 bases and V by 6 bases; bases with no gene match: 3. The CDR3 is 14 residues long. Germline CDR1 and CDR2: MNHEY and SVGAGI. The sample comprised PBMCs or T cells enriched from blood (not recorded which). This TCR came from a middle-aged man who had recovered from COVID-19. The J gene is TRBJ1-4, the V gene TRBV6-5; 12 nucleotides align to TRBD1. The CDR3 region is CASSRDRGLEKLFF. CDR3 sequence (DNA): TGTGCCAGCAGCAGGGACAGGGGGCTTGAAAAACTGTTTTTT.